Listed here are 7 T cell receptor beta chains from one sample, sequenced in a study of prognosis after radiotherapy for stage I lung cancer. Genomic DNA yielded TCR beta CDR3, amplified by two-round multiplex PCR. For every TRBV and TRBJ gene, a specific primer was used in first-round PCR. Via MiXCR, TCRdb re-called the multiplex PCR reads, giving one row per CDR3 protein. The profile shows 15,000 or so distinct CDR3 sequences, approximately 46% of them singletons. Source: PBMCs, taken before or after stereotactic body radiation therapy (not recorded which). All receptors come from a donor aged 50 or older with non-small cell lung cancer.

On this clonotype: A read error may explain this, as a much larger clone is one base away. The chain is built from TRBV5-4 and TRBJ2-2; TRBD1 matches at 12 bases. CDR1 is SGHNT, CDR2 YYREEE, per germline (reference sequence). This CDR3 has 15 residues. The CDR3 coding sequence is TGTGCCAGCAGCTGGGACAGGGGGCTTACCGGGGAGCGGTTTTTT. Protein sequence: CASSWDRGLTGERFF.

The chain recombines TRBV19 with TRBJ1-4; maybe TRBD1 (6 bases). The CDR3 loop spans 17 amino acids. Trimming removed 3 bases from V and 0 bases from J, with 14 bases in between. Looked up from germline, CDR1 is LNHDA and CDR2 is SQIVND (reference sequence). For the CDR3, the DNA is TGTGCCAGTAGTATTTCGCGGGGGACATCAACTAATGAAAAACTGTTTTTT. Its translation: CASSISRGTSTNEKLFF.

This clonotype appeared a single time. The chain combines TRBV11-2 with TRBJ2-2; the D is unclear. Germline V gene sequence: CDR1 SGHAT, CDR2 FQNNGV. V was clipped by 2 bases and J by 3 bases, with 7 bases between them. The CDR3 totals 14 residues. The CDR3 DNA sequence: TGTGCCAGCAGCTTATTGGGGTACACCGGGGAGCTGTTTTTT. This encodes CASSLLGYTGELFF.

V usage is TRBV7-2 and J usage is TRBJ1-1, with TRBD1 matching 7 bases. In germline, CDR1 is SGHTA, CDR2 FQGNSA. The CDR3 loop spans 16 amino acids. V lost 2 bases and J lost 2; bases outside the gene matches: 8. The CDR3: CASSLTGDSCNTEAFF. The DNA of the CDR3 is TGTGCCAGCAGCTTAACAGGGGACTCTTGTAACACTGAAGCTTTCTTT.

This clonotype was recorded many times. J is TRBJ1-3 and V is TRBV20-1; 7 bases fit TRBD1. Germline V gene lookup returns CDR1 DFQATT and CDR2 SNEGSKA (reference sequence). J lost 4 bases, V lost 1 base, and 7 bases had no gene match. This CDR3 has 15 amino acids. The CDR3 nucleotides read TGCAGTGCTAGAGTGAGCAGGGGGATCGGAAACACCATATATTTT. As protein: CSARVSRGIGNTIYF.

This clonotype is labeled medium-sized. This rearrangement joins TRBV12-3 or TRBV12-4 to TRBJ1-3; D perhaps matches TRBD1 (6 bases). The CDR3 consists of 15 residues. Trimming pared 6 bases from V and 9 bases from J, leaving 21 bases between. The CDR3 reads CASSPGDGGRVTIYF. CDR3 DNA sequence: TGTGCCAGCAGCCCCGGGGATGGGGGGCGAGTCACCATATATTTT.

Remarks on this clonotype: This likely stems from a read error, as it lies one base from a far larger clone. The chain recombines TRBV6-2 or TRBV6-3 with TRBJ2-5; 7 positions agree with TRBD1. The end of the DNA aligns better with TRBJ2-1, so the J call may be wrong. This CDR3 spans 16 amino acids. Germline CDR1 and CDR2: MNHEY and SVGEGT. CDR3 sequence (DNA): TGTGCCAGCAGTCCCCCCGGACAGGTGTTCCACAATGAGCAGTTCTTC. Translating it yields CASSPPGQVFHNEQFF.